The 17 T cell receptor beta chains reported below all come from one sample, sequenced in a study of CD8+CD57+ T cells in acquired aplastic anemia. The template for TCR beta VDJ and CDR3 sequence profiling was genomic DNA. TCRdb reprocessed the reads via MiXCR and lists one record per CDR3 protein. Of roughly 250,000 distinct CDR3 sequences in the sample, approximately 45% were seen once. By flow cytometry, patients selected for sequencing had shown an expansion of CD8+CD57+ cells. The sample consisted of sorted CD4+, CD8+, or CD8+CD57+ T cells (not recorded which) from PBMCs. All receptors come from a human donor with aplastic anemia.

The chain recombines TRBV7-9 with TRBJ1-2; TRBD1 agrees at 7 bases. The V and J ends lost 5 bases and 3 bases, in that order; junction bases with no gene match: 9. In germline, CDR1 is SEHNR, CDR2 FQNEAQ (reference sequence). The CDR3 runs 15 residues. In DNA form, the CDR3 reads TGTGCCAGCAGCCAAGCCCCTGACAGGGACTATGGCTACACCTTC. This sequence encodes CASSQAPDRDYGYTF.

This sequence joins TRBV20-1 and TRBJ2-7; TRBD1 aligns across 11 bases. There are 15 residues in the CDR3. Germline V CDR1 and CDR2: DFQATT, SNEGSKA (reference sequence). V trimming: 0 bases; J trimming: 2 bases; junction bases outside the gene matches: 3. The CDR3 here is CSARDGGQGAYEQYF. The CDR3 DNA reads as TGCAGTGCTAGAGATGGGGGACAGGGGGCCTACGAGCAGTACTTC.

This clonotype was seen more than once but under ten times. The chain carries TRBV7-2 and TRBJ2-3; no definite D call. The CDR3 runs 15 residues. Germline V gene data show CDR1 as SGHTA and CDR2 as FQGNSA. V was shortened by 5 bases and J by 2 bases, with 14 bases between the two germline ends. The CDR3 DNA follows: TGTGCCAGCAGCCTTAGCAACACACCCACAGATACGCAGTATTTT. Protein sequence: CASSLSNTPTDTQYF. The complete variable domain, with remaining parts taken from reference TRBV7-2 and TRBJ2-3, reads GAGVSQSPSNKVTEKGKDVELRCDPISGHTALYWYRQSLGQGLEFLIYFQGNSAPDKSGLPSDRFSAERTGGSVSTLTIQRTQQEDSAVYLCASSLSNTPTDTQYFGPGTRLTVL.

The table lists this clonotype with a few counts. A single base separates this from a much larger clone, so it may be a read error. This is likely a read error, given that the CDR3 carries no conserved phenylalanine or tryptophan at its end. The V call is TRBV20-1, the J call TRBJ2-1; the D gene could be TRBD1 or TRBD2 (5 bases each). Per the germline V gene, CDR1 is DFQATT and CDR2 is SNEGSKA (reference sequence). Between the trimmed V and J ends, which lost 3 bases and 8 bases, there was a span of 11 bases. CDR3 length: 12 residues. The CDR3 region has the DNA TGCAGTGCTAGGACCGGGGCGGATGAGCAGTTCCTC. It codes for CSARTGADEQFL.

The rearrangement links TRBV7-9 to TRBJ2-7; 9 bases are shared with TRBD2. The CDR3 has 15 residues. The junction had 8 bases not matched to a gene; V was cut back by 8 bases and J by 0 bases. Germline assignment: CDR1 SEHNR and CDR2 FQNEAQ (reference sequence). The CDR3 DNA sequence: TGTGCCAGCGGTGAGGCTAGCGGGGCCTCCTACGAGCAGTACTTC. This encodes CASGEASGASYEQYF.

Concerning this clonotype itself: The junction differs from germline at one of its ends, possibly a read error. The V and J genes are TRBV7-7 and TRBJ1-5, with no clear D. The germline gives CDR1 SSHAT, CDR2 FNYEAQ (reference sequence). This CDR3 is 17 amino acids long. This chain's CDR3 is CASSERRWNESNQPQHF. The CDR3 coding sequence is TGTGCTAGCAGTGAAAGGCGATGGAACGAAAGCAATCAGCCCCAGCATTTT.

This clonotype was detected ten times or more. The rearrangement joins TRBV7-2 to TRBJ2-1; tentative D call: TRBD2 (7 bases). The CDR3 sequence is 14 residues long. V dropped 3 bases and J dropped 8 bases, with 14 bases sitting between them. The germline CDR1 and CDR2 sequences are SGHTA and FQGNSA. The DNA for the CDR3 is TGTGCCAGCAGCTTGGGGGGGCGTGTATATGAGCAGTTCTTC. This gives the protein CASSLGGRVYEQFF. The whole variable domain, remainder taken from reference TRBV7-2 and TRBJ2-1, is GAGVSQSPSNKVTEKGKDVELRCDPISGHTALYWYRQSLGQGLEFLIYFQGNSAPDKSGLPSDRFSAERTGGSVSTLTIQRTQQEDSAVYLCASSLGGRVYEQFFGPGTRLTVL.

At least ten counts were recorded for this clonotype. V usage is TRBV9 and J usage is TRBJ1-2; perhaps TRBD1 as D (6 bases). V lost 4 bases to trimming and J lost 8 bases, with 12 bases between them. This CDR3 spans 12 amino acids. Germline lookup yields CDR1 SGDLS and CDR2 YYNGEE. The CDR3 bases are TGTGCCAGCAGCCCTGGGGGCGTAGGCTACACCTTC. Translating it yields CASSPGGVGYTF.

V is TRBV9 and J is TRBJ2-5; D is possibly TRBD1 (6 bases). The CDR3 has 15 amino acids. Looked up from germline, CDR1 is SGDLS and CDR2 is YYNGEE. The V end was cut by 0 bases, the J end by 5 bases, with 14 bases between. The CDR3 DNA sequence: TGTGCCAGCAGCGTAGGAGGGGGACCCCATGAGACCCAGTACTTC. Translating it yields CASSVGGGPHETQYF.

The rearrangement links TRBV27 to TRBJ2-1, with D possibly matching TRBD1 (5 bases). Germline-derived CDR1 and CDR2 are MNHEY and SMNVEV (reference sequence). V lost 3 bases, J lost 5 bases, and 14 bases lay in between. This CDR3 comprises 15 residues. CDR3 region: CASSLRQTNDNEQFF. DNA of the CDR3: TGTGCCAGCAGTTTGAGACAGACGAATGACAATGAGCAGTTCTTC.

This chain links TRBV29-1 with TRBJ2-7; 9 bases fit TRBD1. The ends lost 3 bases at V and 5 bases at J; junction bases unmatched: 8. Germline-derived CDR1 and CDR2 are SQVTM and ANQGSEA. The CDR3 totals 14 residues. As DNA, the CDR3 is TGCAGCGTTGAGACCGGGACAGGGTACCACGAGCAGTACTTC. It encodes CSVETGTGYHEQYF.

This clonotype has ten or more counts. CDR3 sequence reads: CASSWGTGGETEAFF. The DNA for the CDR3 is TGTGCCAGCAGCTGGGGGACAGGGGGCGAAACTGAAGCTTTCTTT. The V gene is TRBV5-6, the J gene TRBJ1-1; 12 bases are shared with TRBD1. Trimming cost V 3 bases and J 5 bases; bases outside gene matches: 5. This CDR3 is 15 amino acids long. Per the germline V gene, CDR1 is SGHDT and CDR2 is YYEEEE.

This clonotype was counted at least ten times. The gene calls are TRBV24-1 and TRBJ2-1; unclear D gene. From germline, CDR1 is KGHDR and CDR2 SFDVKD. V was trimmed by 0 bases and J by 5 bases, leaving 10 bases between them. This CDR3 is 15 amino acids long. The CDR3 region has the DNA TGTGCCACCAGTGATTTGTCCCCACCCGACAATGAGCAGTTCTTC. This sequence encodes CATSDLSPPDNEQFF.

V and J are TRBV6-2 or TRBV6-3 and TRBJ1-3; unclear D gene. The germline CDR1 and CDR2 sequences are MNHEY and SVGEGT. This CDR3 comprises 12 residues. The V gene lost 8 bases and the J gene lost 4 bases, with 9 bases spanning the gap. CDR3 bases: TGTGCCAGCCGGAGGCCCGGAAACACCATATATTTT. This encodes CASRRPGNTIYF.

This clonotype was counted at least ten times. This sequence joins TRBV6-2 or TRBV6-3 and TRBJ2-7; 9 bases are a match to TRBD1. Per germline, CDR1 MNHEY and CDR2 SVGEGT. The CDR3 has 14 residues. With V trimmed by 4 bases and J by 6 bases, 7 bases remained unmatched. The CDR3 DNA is TGTGCCAGCAGTTCGGGACAGGGAGGGTTCGAGCAGTACTTC. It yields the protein CASSSGQGGFEQYF.

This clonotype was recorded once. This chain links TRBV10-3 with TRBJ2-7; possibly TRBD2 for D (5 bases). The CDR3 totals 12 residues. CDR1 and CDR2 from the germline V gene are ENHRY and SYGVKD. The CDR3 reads CAISASSHEQYV. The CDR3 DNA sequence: TGTGCCATCAGTGCTAGCTCCCACGAGCAGTACGTC.

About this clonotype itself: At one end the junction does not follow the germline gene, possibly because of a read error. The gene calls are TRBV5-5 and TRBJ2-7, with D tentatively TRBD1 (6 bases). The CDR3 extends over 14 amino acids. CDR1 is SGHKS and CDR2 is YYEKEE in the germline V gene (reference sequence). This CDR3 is CASSFRGATPERYF. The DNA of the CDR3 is TGTGCCAGCAGCTTCAGGGGTGCAACCCCCGAGCGGTACTTC. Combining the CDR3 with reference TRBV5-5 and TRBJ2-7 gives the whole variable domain DAGVTQSPTHLIKTRGQQVTLRCSPISGHKSVSWYQQVLGQGPQFIFQYYEKEERGRGNFPDRFSARQFPNYSSELNVNALLLGDSALYLCASSFRGATPERYFGPGTRLTVT.